These T cell receptor beta chains were read from a single sample in a study of T cell responses to AZD1222 COVID-19 vaccine. Profiling relied on immunoSEQ multiplex PCR, and the TCRdb table lists in-frame clones only, not all of them. Of about 140,000 clones listed, 84% are singletons. Material: peripheral blood, obtained on day 0 of AZD1222 vaccination. The receptors derive from an adult in good health. The CDR3 runs from the conserved cysteine through the conserved F or W. A D gene is named only where the DNA matches it firmly. The size of a clone is reported for some rows only, either as once, few or many, or as a class for expanded clones.

TRBV5-1	NA	NA	TRBJ2-3	CASSLGSGKLDTQYF	TGCGCCAGCAGCTTGGGTTCGGGGAAATTAGATACGCAGTATTTT
TRBV19	TRBD1	NA	TRBJ1-2	CASTWTGEGYGYTF	TGTGCCAGTACCTGGACAGGGGAGGGCTATGGCTACACCTTC
TRBV5-1	NA	NA	TRBJ1-4	CASSLEGINEKLFF	TGCGCCAGCAGCTTGGAAGGAATTAATGAAAAACTGTTTTTT
TRBV19	TRBD2	NA	TRBJ2-7	CASSPGGRRGLAGAEQYF	TGTGCCAGTAGTCCAGGCGGGAGAAGGGGACTAGCGGGGGCAGAGCAGTACTTC
TRBV3-1/TRBV3-2	NA	NA	TRBJ1-4	CASRDSEKLFF	TGTGCCAGCAGGGACAGTGAAAAACTGTTTTTT
TRBV5-5	NA	once	TRBJ1-2	CASSLEGLGGYTF	TGTGCCAGCAGCTTGGAGGGTTTGGGTGGCTACACCTTC
TRBV6-6	NA	NA	TRBJ1-2	CASSRIRGRDYGYTF	TGTGCCAGCAGCCGGATCCGGGGTAGGGACTATGGCTACACCTTC
TRBV28	TRBD1	NA	TRBJ1-5	CASSNRDSDQPQHF	TGTGCCAGCAGTAACCGGGACAGTGATCAGCCCCAGCATTTT
TRBV4-1	NA	NA	TRBJ2-7	CASSLISGAYEQYF	TGCGCCAGCAGCCTCATTTCCGGGGCCTACGAGCAGTACTTC
TRBV28	TRBD1	NA	TRBJ2-2	CASKLLTGGDNTGELFF	TGTGCCAGCAAATTGTTGACAGGGGGTGACAACACCGGGGAGCTGTTTTTT
TRBV29-1	NA	NA	TRBJ1-1	CSVERTGEKAFF	TGCAGCGTTGAAAGAACAGGTGAGAAAGCTTTCTTT
TRBV12-3/TRBV12-4	TRBD2	NA	TRBJ2-1	CASSKSGGKQFF	TGTGCCAGCAGTAAGAGCGGGGGCAAGCAGTTCTTC
TRBV7-9	TRBD1	once	TRBJ1-2	CASSPTGDYGYTF	TGTGCCAGCAGCCCGACAGGGGACTATGGCTACACCTTC
TRBV7-3	NA	NA	TRBJ2-1	CASSLGAAFYNEQFF	TGTGCCAGCAGCCTTGGAGCGGCGTTCTACAATGAGCAGTTCTTC
TRBV5-1	TRBD1	few	TRBJ2-1	CASSSGQGSYNEQFF	TGCGCCAGCAGCTCGGGACAGGGCTCCTACAATGAGCAGTTCTTC
TRBV10-3	TRBD1	NA	TRBJ1-5	CAISERDRAANQPQHF	TGTGCCATCAGTGAGAGGGACAGGGCTGCAAATCAGCCCCAGCATTTT
TRBV7-9	NA	NA	TRBJ1-3	CASTGNTIYF	TGTGCCAGCACTGGAAACACCATATATTTT
TRBV30	NA	NA	TRBJ1-4	CAWIRAHATNEKLFF	TGTGCCTGGATCAGGGCCCATGCAACTAATGAAAAACTGTTTTTT
TRBV9	NA	NA	TRBJ2-1	CASSIPTPQGDEQFF	TGTGCCAGCAGCATCCCCACACCCCAAGGCGATGAGCAGTTCTTC
TRBV28	NA	NA	TRBJ2-3	CASSLPDTDTQYF	TGTGCCAGCAGTCTTCCAGACACAGATACGCAGTATTTT
TRBV6-6	NA	NA	TRBJ1-1	CASSVQGPDTEAFF	TGTGCCAGCAGTGTACAGGGTCCTGACACTGAAGCTTTCTTT
TRBV18	NA	NA	TRBJ1-2	CASSAQEVGYTF	TGTGCCAGCTCTGCTCAAGAGGTCGGCTACACCTTC
TRBV5-1	NA	NA	TRBJ2-5	CASSFWGKETQYF	TGCGCCAGCAGCTTTTGGGGGAAAGAGACCCAGTACTTC
TRBV27	NA	once	TRBJ1-5	CASSLFWGNQPQHF	TGTGCCAGCAGTTTATTTTGGGGCAATCAGCCCCAGCATTTT
TRBV12-3/TRBV12-4	TRBD1	NA	TRBJ2-7	CASSTGTGNEQYF	TGTGCCAGCAGTACAGGGACAGGGAACGAGCAGTACTTC
TRBV14	NA	NA	TRBJ2-3	CASSPIGRGPDTQYF	TGTGCCAGCAGCCCGATAGGCAGGGGTCCAGATACGCAGTATTTT
TRBV3-1/TRBV3-2	NA	NA	TRBJ1-5	CASSQVGTGGGPSNQPQHF	TGTGCCAGCAGCCAAGTAGGGACCGGTGGGGGCCCTAGCAATCAGCCCCAGCATTTT
TRBV7-9	NA	few	TRBJ2-7	CASSPRSGEQYF	TGTGCCAGCAGCCCCAGGTCTGGTGAGCAGTACTTC
TRBV19	NA	NA	TRBJ1-5	CASSSSGTSFSNQPQHF	TGTGCCAGTAGTAGCAGCGGGACATCCTTTAGCAATCAGCCCCAGCATTTT
TRBV19	TRBD1	few	TRBJ2-7	CASSRTGATYEQYF	TGTGCCAGTAGTAGGACAGGGGCCACCTACGAGCAGTACTTC
TRBV9	TRBD1	few	TRBJ1-6	CASSAGTGTNSPLHF	TGTGCCAGCAGCGCCGGGACAGGAACTAATTCACCCCTCCACTTT
TRBV4-2	TRBD1	few	TRBJ1-2	CASSQQGQGGGYTF	TGTGCCAGCAGCCAGCAGGGACAGGGTGGGGGCTACACCTTC
TRBV2	NA	once	TRBJ1-2	CASSEGGFVGGYTF	TGTGCCAGCAGTGAAGGTGGATTTGTAGGGGGCTACACCTTC
TRBV5-1	NA	NA	TRBJ1-5	CASSLASGGQPQHF	TGCGCCAGCAGCTTGGCGAGCGGGGGTCAGCCCCAGCATTTT
TRBV7-8	NA	NA	TRBJ1-2	CASSSTGNYGYTF	TGTGCCAGCAGCAGCACCGGAAACTATGGCTACACCTTC
TRBV28	NA	NA	TRBJ1-2	CASSLSIHGYTF	TGTGCCAGCAGTTTAAGCATCCATGGCTACACCTTC
TRBV4-1	NA	NA	TRBJ2-5	CASSQGTYRQETQYF	TGCGCCAGCAGCCAAGGGACATATCGCCAAGAGACCCAGTACTTC
TRBV9	NA	NA	TRBJ1-1	CASSVASNTEAFF	TGTGCCAGCAGCGTAGCGTCAAACACTGAAGCTTTCTTT
TRBV6-5	NA	few	TRBJ1-2	CATMGSSYGYTF	TGTGCCACCATGGGGAGTTCCTATGGCTACACCTTC
TRBV6-5	TRBD2	NA	TRBJ2-1	CASSYSGGGAVEQFF	TGTGCCAGCAGTTACTCGGGCGGGGGGGCGGTTGAGCAGTTCTTC
TRBV5-1	NA	NA	TRBJ1-1	CASSLAAGTTEAFF	TGCGCCAGCAGCTTGGCCGCAGGGACCACTGAAGCTTTCTTT
TRBV29-1	NA	NA	TRBJ1-2	CSVEQGQGIGGYTF	TGCAGCGTTGAGCAGGGTCAGGGGATCGGCGGCTACACCTTC
TRBV15	NA	NA	TRBJ2-1	CATSRGGGPNNEQFF	TGTGCCACCAGCAGAGGGGGGGGGCCAAACAATGAGCAGTTCTTC
TRBV15	NA	NA	TRBJ2-1	CATSRDYSRNEQFF	TGTGCCACCAGCAGAGACTACAGCCGCAATGAGCAGTTCTTC
TRBV6-5	NA	NA	TRBJ1-1	CASSPEWGNTEAFF	TGTGCCAGCAGCCCGGAATGGGGGAACACTGAAGCTTTCTTT
TRBV6-5	NA	NA	TRBJ1-6	CASSYGRGRVNSPLHF	TGTGCCAGCAGTTACGGCAGGGGCCGGGTTAATTCACCCCTCCACTTT
TRBV10-2	NA	NA	TRBJ1-2	CASSDGGSNYGYTF	TGCGCCAGCAGTGATGGAGGATCTAACTATGGCTACACCTTC
TRBV24-1	TRBD2	NA	TRBJ2-5	CATSELLAGDLETQYF	TGTGCCACCAGTGAATTACTAGCGGGGGACTTAGAGACCCAGTACTTC
TRBV19	TRBD1	NA	TRBJ1-6	CASSTPVPGQGNSPLHF	TGTGCCAGTAGTACCCCCGTACCGGGACAGGGGAATTCACCCCTCCACTTT
TRBV9	NA	NA	TRBJ2-4	CASSGSPLGAKNIQYF	TGTGCCAGCAGCGGATCCCCATTGGGAGCCAAAAACATTCAGTACTTC
TRBV9	TRBD1	once	TRBJ1-1	CASSVDPTGAANTEAFF	TGTGCCAGCAGCGTAGATCCAACAGGGGCCGCTAACACTGAAGCTTTCTTT
TRBV6-5	NA	NA	TRBJ1-4	CASSYSMGTGNEKLFF	TGTGCCAGCAGTTACTCGATGGGAACTGGTAATGAAAAACTGTTTTTT
TRBV27	NA	NA	TRBJ1-1	CASSIDRSTEAFF	TGTGCCAGCAGTATTGACCGGAGCACTGAAGCTTTCTTT
TRBV19	NA	NA	TRBJ1-4	CASRSGASNEKLFF	TGTGCCAGTCGATCAGGGGCTTCTAATGAAAAACTGTTTTTT
TRBV5-1	TRBD1	NA	TRBJ1-1	CASNSGTVMNTEAFF	TGCGCCAGCAATTCTGGGACAGTCATGAACACTGAAGCTTTCTTT